The 21 T cell receptor beta chains listed next were all sequenced from one sample in a study of cytotoxic CD8 clonotypes in ibrutinib-treated CLL (dated by TCRdb to the early 2020s). The library was prepared using the immunoSEQ multiplex PCR assay. TCRdb holds this immuneACCESS table with in-frame rearrangements only. Some clones are missing; in checked studies, unresolved V genes explain under half, and the rest has no known cause. The table for this sample lists roughly 330,000 clones; approximately 67% of them were counted only once. Together, the top ten hold about 5.9% of the sample. The sequencing used PBMCs, collected after 36 months of ibrutinib treatment. Receptors originate from a human donor with chronic lymphocytic leukemia.

This clone appeared a single time. The DNA of the CDR3 is TGTGCCAGCAGCTGGGCTGGATCCCCAGATACGCAGTATTTT. This encodes CASSWAGSPDTQYF. The genes are TRBV5-4 and TRBJ2-3, with D unresolved. The length of the CDR3 is 14 residues. Trimming pared 3 bases from V and 4 bases from J, leaving 12 bases between. Germline V gene data show CDR1 as SGHNT and CDR2 as YYREEE (reference sequence).

This chain links TRBV5-4 with TRBJ2-5; D is possibly TRBD1 (6 bases). With 4 bases removed from V and 2 bases from J, the gap between germline ends came to 12 bases. In germline, CDR1 is SGHNT, CDR2 YYREEE (reference sequence). This CDR3 has 14 residues. CDR3 sequence: CASSPPGEQETQYF. The CDR3 DNA reads TGTGCCAGCAGCCCTCCAGGGGAGCAAGAGACCCAGTACTTC.

This rearrangement joins TRBV7-2 to TRBJ2-7, with D unresolved. V lost 6 bases and J 4 bases, leaving 13 bases between the germline ends. The germline V gene encodes CDR1 SGHTA and CDR2 FQGNSA. CDR3 length: 13 residues. CDR3 in amino acids: CASSSPNGYEQYF. Written as DNA, the CDR3 is TGTGCCAGCAGTTCACCGAACGGGTACGAGCAGTACTTC.

The chain couples TRBV29-1 to TRBJ1-3; no clear D gene. V gave up 7 bases and J gave up 0 bases, with 4 bases separating them. CDR3 length: 11 amino acids. Germline CDR1 and CDR2: SQVTM and ANQGSEA. The CDR3 DNA is TGCAGCGGCAACTCTGGAAACACCATATATTTT. This translates into CSGNSGNTIYF.

This rearrangement joins TRBV7-8 to TRBJ1-5, with D hard to call. V lost 1 base to trimming and J lost 2 bases, with 6 bases between them. CDR1 is SGHVS and CDR2 is FQNEAQ in the germline V gene. The CDR3 loop spans 14 amino acids. The CDR3 DNA follows: TGTGCCAGCAGCTTAGGTGTGGGCAATCAGCCCCAGCATTTT. This sequence encodes CASSLGVGNQPQHF.

This clone came up a few times. J is TRBJ1-2 and V is TRBV6-6; weak D call: TRBD1 (5 bases). Germline-derived CDR1 and CDR2 are MNHNY and SVGAGI (reference sequence). This CDR3 region has 14 residues. Trimming cost V 0 bases and J 8 bases, with 13 bases left between them. Written as DNA, the CDR3 is TGTGCCAGCAGTTACTCGTGGCAGGGAGACGGCTACACCTTC. This encodes CASSYSWQGDGYTF.

The rearrangement uses TRBV7-8 and TRBJ1-5; D may be TRBD1 (5 bases). Germline values: CDR1 SGHVS, CDR2 FQNEAQ. The V end lost 2 bases, the J end lost 0 bases, and 20 bases lay between the germline ends. This CDR3 contains 19 residues. The CDR3 DNA reads as TGTGCCAGCAGCTTATCCGGCAGGGCCGGGCTTGTTAGCAATCAGCCCCAGCATTTT. Protein sequence: CASSLSGRAGLVSNQPQHF.

The gene calls are TRBV5-1 and TRBJ2-1; 8 nucleotides match TRBD2. The V segment lost 1 base and the J segment 3 bases; nucleotides outside the gene matches: 3. CDR3 length equals 15 residues. Germline CDR1 reads SGHRS; CDR2 reads YFSETQ. CDR3 protein: CASSLTSGGYNEQFF. DNA for the CDR3: TGCGCCAGCAGCTTGACCAGCGGGGGCTACAATGAGCAGTTCTTC.

V is TRBV29-1 and J is TRBJ1-2; 8 positions match TRBD1. The trim removed 3 bases at V and 4 bases at J, leaving 4 bases unmatched. There are 13 residues in the CDR3. The germline gives CDR1 SQVTM, CDR2 ANQGSEA. CDR3 loop: CSVEAGTGYGYTF. For the CDR3, the DNA is TGCAGCGTTGAGGCCGGGACAGGCTATGGCTACACCTTC.

The chain employs TRBV14 and TRBJ1-6; D might be TRBD1 (6 bases). This CDR3 comprises 21 residues. The V end was cut by 2 bases, the J end by 4 bases, with 27 bases between. The germline CDR1 and CDR2 sequences are SGHDN and FVKESK. The CDR3 reads CASSQIQKMTGPRLYNSPLHF. The CDR3 nucleotides are TGTGCCAGCAGCCAAATCCAGAAAATGACAGGCCCTCGCTTGTATAATTCACCCCTCCACTTT.

CDR3 nucleotides: TGTGCCAGCAGCTCCCTTGGAGTCGCTTTCTTT. Translated: CASSSLGVAFF. J is TRBJ1-1 and V is TRBV28, with unresolved D. V was clipped by 6 bases and J by 11 bases, with 13 bases between them. The germline V gene has CDR1 MDHEN and CDR2 SYDVKM. The CDR3 runs to 11 residues.

This clone showed up just once. This chain uses TRBV11-3 with TRBJ2-7, with TRBD1 matching 9 bases. The CDR3 is 13 residues long. Per germline, CDR1 SGHNT and CDR2 YENEEA. V lost 8 bases to trimming and J lost 5 bases; unmatched junction nucleotides: 7. The chain's CDR3 is CASGSRDRDEQYF. CDR3 in DNA: TGTGCCAGCGGTTCCCGGGACAGGGACGAGCAGTACTTC.

Details on this clone: This same CDR3 is encoded by further DNA sequences in the sample. The V gene is TRBV19, the J gene TRBJ2-1; D is ambiguous. This CDR3 has 12 residues. Deletions cut 8 bases from V and 0 bases from J, with 5 bases between. Germline-derived CDR1 and CDR2 are LNHDA and SQIVND (reference sequence). CDR3 DNA: TGTGCCAGTTCTAACTCCTACAATGAGCAGTTCTTC. Translated, it gives CASSNSYNEQFF.

The chain couples TRBV18 to TRBJ2-5; TRBD1 agrees at 8 bases. The germline V gene encodes CDR1 KGHSH and CDR2 LQKENI. Trimming at V came to 3 bases and at J to 2 bases, leaving 5 bases not matched to a gene. There are 15 residues in the CDR3. The CDR3 reads CASSPRTGNQETQYF. CDR3 nucleotide sequence: TGTGCCAGCTCACCCAGGACAGGGAATCAAGAGACCCAGTACTTC.

The chain recombines TRBV6-5 with TRBJ1-3; possible D gene TRBD1, 6 bases. The V end was cut by 6 bases, the J end by 0 bases, with 12 bases between. The CDR3 has 15 residues. CDR1 MNHEY and CDR2 SVGAGI come from the germline V gene. The CDR3 spells CASRPDRRSGNTIYF. CDR3 bases: TGTGCCAGCAGGCCCGACAGGCGCTCTGGAAACACCATATATTTT.

The chain recombines TRBV27 with TRBJ2-7; the D gene is possibly TRBD1 (6 bases). The CDR3 extends over 12 amino acids. V was cut by 6 bases and J by 6 bases, with 12 bases left in between. Germline loops: CDR1 MNHEY, CDR2 SMNVEV (reference sequence). CDR3 amino acids: CASRSQGFEQYF. DNA for the CDR3: TGTGCCAGCAGATCACAGGGATTCGAGCAGTACTTC.

The rearrangement links TRBV4-3 to TRBJ1-4; the D gene is possibly TRBD1 (6 bases). Germline lookup yields CDR1 LGHNA and CDR2 YSLEER. This CDR3 contains 15 residues. Trimming left V 0 bases short and J 6 bases short, with 11 bases between. This chain's CDR3 is CASSQEGHRDEKLFF. As DNA, the CDR3 is TGCGCCAGCAGCCAAGAGGGACACCGAGATGAAAAACTGTTTTTT.

Only a few counts were recorded for this clone. This chain joins TRBV4-3 and TRBJ2-7; D might be TRBD2 (7 bases). Per germline, CDR1 LGHNA and CDR2 YSLEER. Trimming took off 4 bases at V and 3 bases at J, with 19 bases between the two ends. This CDR3 has 16 residues. The CDR3 sequence is CASSRAPSGTYYEQYF. CDR3 nucleotide sequence: TGCGCCAGCAGCCGCGCTCCGAGCGGGACATACTACGAGCAGTACTTC.

The V call is TRBV7-2, the J call TRBJ1-3, with unresolved D. Germline values: CDR1 SGHTA, CDR2 FQGNSA. Between the trimmed V and J ends, which lost 1 base and 0 bases, there was a span of 7 bases. The CDR3 is made up of 15 amino acids. CDR3 nucleotide sequence: TGTGCCAGCAGCTTAGGGACGGACTCTGGAAACACCATATATTTT. Amino acids: CASSLGTDSGNTIYF.

This clone has only a few counts. The chain links TRBV6-5 to TRBJ2-1; no definite D call. The CDR3 is made up of 15 amino acids. Per germline, CDR1 MNHEY and CDR2 SVGAGI. V lost 0 bases and J lost 3, with 9 bases in between. CDR3 nucleotides: TGTGCCAGCAGTTACTCGGGTACTAACTACAATGAGCAGTTCTTC. Translation: CASSYSGTNYNEQFF.

The rearrangement links TRBV5-1 to TRBJ2-2, with TRBD2 as a possible D gene (5 bases). V gave up 1 base and J gave up 0 bases, with 13 bases separating them. The CDR3 runs 17 residues. Germline V gene lookup returns CDR1 SGHRS and CDR2 YFSETQ. The CDR3 region is CASSLRERAPNTGELFF. The CDR3 nucleotides read TGCGCCAGCAGCTTGCGGGAAAGGGCTCCGAACACCGGGGAGCTGTTTTTT.